This T cell receptor (beta chain) is drawn from a study of identical twins. Study results and limitations: Models, which agreed with sharing between unrelated individuals, nonetheless underestimated the out-of-frame TCR alpha sharing seen in monozygotic twins. Conclusions were drawn cross-sectionally by statistical analysis, without following the same donors.

This clonotype was seen a handful of times. Its antigen is not known. The cDNA had a unique molecular identifier and a template-switch universal primer site. One entry per CDR3 protein, called by TCRdb with MiXCR from the 5' RACE reads. This sample carries 570,000 or so distinct CDR3 sequences, 9.6% of them seen once, and the ten largest clones take roughly 3%. The CDR3 runs 15 residues. Germline values: CDR1 SGHTA, CDR2 FQGNSA. V shed 5 bases and J shed 1 base, with 15 bases lying between them. The sample was also reused in another study, on yellow fever vaccine responses in identical twins. That work contributes: Reportedly, the T cell response mounted by twins to vaccine seemed partly convergent, partly personalized.

The source material was PBMCs. The receptor's source is a woman aged 18-29 years in good health. The V call is TRBV7-2, the J call TRBJ2-7; D might be TRBD1 (6 bases). The CDR3 sequence: CASSKDRISSYEQYF. The CDR3 region has the DNA TGTGCCAGCAGCAAAGACAGGATATCTTCCTACGAGCAGTACTTC.